This TCR beta chain was identified in a study of CD8 T cells in Susac syndrome. An input of about 0.5 to 1 ug of RNA was subjected to reverse transcription using random hexamers. Amplification of TCR beta CDR3 was carried out by immunoSEQ multiplex PCR, which covered 54 Vbeta and 13 Jbeta segments. From the immunoSEQ multiplex PCR reads, TCRdb called clonotypes with MiXCR, one entry per CDR3 protein. The top ten clones hold approximately 0.08% of a sample with some 150,000 distinct CDR3 sequences, roughly 94% of them seen once. V lost 4 bases and J lost 5; bases outside the gene matches: 5. Germline V gene lookup returns CDR1 MNHNS and CDR2 SASEGT. CDR3 length equals 16 residues. A word on this clonotype: Its antigen is unidentified.

The study's findings and limits: TCR sequencing and HLA analysis covered a relatively small number of individuals.

The sequenced sample consisted of CD4+ T cells from PBMCs. This rearrangement joins TRBV6-1 to TRBJ2-2, with 12 bases fitting TRBD2. The clonotype was recovered from a human donor in good health. The CDR3 DNA follows: TGTGCCAGCAGTGCTCTAGCGGGAGGGTCGACCGGGGAGCTGTTTTTT. Translating it yields CASSALAGGSTGELFF.